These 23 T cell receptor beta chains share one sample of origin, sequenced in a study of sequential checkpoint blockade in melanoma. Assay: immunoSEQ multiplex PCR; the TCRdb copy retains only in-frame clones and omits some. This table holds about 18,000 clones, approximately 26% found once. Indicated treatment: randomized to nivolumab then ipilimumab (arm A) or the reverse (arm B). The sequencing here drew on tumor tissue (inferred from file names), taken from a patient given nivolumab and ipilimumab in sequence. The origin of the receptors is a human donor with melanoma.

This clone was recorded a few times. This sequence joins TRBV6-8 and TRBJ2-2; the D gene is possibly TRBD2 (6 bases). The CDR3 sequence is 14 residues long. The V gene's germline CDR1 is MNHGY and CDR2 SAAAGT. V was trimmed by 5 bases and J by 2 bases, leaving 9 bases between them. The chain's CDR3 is CASSRDFNTGELFF. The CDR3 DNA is TGTGCCAGCAGTAGGGACTTTAACACCGGGGAGCTGTTTTTT.

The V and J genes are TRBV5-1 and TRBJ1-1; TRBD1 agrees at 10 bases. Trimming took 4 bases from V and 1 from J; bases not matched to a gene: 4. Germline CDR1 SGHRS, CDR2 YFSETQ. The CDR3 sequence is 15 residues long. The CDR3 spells CASSRQGAQNTEAFF. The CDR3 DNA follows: TGCGCCAGCAGCCGACAGGGGGCGCAGAACACTGAAGCTTTCTTT.

The CDR3 loop reads CASSILKPGQGLWMNTEAFF. CDR3 nucleotides: TGTGCCAGTAGTATCCTTAAACCGGGACAGGGCTTGTGGATGAACACTGAAGCTTTCTTT. V and J are TRBV19 and TRBJ1-1; 9 bases match TRBD1. Germline V lookup: CDR1 LNHDA, CDR2 SQIVND (reference sequence). The CDR3 contains 20 residues. V lost 3 bases and J lost 0; bases outside the gene matches: 17.

CDR3: CSVVPGQAYGYTF. CDR3 in DNA: TGCAGCGTTGTCCCTGGACAGGCCTATGGCTACACCTTC. The rearrangement joins TRBV29-1 to TRBJ1-2; 7 positions agree with TRBD1. The CDR3 runs to 13 residues. The trim removed 4 bases at V and 4 bases at J, leaving 6 bases unmatched. Germline loops: CDR1 SQVTM, CDR2 ANQGSEA.

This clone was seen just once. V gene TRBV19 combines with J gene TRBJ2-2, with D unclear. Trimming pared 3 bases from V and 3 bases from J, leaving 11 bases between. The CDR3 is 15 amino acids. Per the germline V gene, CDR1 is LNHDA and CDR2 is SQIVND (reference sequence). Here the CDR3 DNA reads TGTGCCAGTAGTATGGCCAGCCGTTACACCGGGGAGCTGTTTTTT. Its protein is CASSMASRYTGELFF.

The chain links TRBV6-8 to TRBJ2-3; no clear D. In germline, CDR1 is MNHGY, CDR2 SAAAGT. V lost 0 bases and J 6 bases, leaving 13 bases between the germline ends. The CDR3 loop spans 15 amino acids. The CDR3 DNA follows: TGTGCCAGCAGTTACTCGAAGGACCCCCGGGATACGCAGTATTTT. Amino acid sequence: CASSYSKDPRDTQYF.

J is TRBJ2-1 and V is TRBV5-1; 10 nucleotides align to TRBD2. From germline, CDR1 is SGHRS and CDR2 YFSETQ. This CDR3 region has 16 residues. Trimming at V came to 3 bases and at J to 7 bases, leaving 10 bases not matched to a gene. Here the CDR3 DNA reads TGCGCCAGCAGCTCATCCGGGACTAGCGAAATGAATGAGCAGTTCTTC. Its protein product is CASSSSGTSEMNEQFF. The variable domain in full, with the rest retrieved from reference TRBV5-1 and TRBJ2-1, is KAGVTQTPRYLIKTRGQQVTLSCSPISGHRSVSWYQQTPGQGLQFLFEYFSETQRNKGNFPGRFSGRQFSNSRSEMNVSTLELGDSALYLCASSSSGTSEMNEQFFGPGTRLTVL.

The CDR3 sequence is CASRWTGGYEQYF. The CDR3 DNA reads TGTGCCAGCAGGTGGACAGGGGGCTACGAGCAGTACTTC. This chain links TRBV28 with TRBJ2-7, with 10 bases identical to TRBD1. The ends lost 6 bases at V and 3 bases at J; junction bases unmatched: 2. Germline assignment: CDR1 MDHEN and CDR2 SYDVKM. This CDR3 contains 13 residues.

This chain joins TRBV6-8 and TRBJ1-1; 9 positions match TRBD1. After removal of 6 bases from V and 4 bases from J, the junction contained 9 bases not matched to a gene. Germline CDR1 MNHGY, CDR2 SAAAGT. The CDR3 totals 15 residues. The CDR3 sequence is CASRTRQGVGTEAFF. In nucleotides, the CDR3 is TGTGCCAGCAGAACACGACAGGGGGTGGGCACTGAAGCTTTCTTT.

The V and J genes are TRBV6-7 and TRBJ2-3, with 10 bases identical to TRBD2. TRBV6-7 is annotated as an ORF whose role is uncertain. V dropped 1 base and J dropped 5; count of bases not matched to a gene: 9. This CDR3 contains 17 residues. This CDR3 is CASSYFTTLAGEDTQYF. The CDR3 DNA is TGTGCCAGCAGTTACTTTACGACCCTAGCGGGAGAAGATACGCAGTATTTT.

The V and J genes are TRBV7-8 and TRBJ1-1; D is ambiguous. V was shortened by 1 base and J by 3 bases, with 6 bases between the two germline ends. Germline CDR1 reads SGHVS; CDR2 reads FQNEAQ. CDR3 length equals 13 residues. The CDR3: CASSLGRYTEAFF. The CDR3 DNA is TGTGCCAGCAGCTTAGGACGTTACACTGAAGCTTTCTTT.

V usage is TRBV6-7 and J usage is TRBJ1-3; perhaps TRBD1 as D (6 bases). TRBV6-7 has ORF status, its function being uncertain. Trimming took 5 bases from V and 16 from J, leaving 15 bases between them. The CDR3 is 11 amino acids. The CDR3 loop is CASSQTGLHYF. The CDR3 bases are TGTGCCAGCAGTCAGACAGGTCTCCACTATTTT.

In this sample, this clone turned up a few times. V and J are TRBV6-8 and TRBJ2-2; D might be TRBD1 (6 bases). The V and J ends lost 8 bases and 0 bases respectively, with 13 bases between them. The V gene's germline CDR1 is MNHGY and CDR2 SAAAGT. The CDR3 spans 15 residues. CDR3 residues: CASRQGSTNTGELFF. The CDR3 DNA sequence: TGTGCCAGCCGCCAGGGGTCAACGAACACCGGGGAGCTGTTTTTT.

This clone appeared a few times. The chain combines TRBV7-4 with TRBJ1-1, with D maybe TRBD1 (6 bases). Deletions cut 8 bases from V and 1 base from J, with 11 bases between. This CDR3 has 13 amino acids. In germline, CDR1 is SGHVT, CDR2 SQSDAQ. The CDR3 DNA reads TGTGCCAGCCTGGGACAATGGAACACTGAAGCTTTCTTT. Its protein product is CASLGQWNTEAFF.

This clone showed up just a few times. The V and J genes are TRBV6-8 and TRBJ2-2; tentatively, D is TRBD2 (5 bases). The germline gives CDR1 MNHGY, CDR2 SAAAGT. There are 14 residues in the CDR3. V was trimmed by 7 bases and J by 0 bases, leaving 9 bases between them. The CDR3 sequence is CASTEAANTGELFF. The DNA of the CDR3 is TGTGCCAGCACGGAGGCCGCGAACACCGGGGAGCTGTTTTTT.

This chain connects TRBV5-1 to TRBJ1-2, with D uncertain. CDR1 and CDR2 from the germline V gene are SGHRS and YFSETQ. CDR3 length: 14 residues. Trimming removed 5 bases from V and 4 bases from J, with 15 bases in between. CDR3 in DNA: TGCGCCAGCAGTTCGGACGGAGTTGTCTATGGCTACACCTTC. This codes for CASSSDGVVYGYTF. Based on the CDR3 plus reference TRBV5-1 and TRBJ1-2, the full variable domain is KAGVTQTPRYLIKTRGQQVTLSCSPISGHRSVSWYQQTPGQGLQFLFEYFSETQRNKGNFPGRFSGRQFSNSRSEMNVSTLELGDSALYLCASSSDGVVYGYTFGSGTRLTVV.

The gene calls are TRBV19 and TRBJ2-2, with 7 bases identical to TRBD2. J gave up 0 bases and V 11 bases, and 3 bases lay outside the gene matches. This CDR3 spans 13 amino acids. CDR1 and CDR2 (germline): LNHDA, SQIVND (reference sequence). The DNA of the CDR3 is TGTGCCCTGAGCGGGACGAACACCGGGGAGCTGTTTTTT. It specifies CALSGTNTGELFF. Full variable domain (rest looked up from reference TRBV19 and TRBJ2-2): DGGITQSPKYLFRKEGQNVTLSCEQNLNHDAMYWYRQDPGQGLRLIYYSQIVNDFQKGDIAEGYSVSREKKESFPLTVTSAQKNPTAFYLCALSGTNTGELFFGEGSRLTVL.

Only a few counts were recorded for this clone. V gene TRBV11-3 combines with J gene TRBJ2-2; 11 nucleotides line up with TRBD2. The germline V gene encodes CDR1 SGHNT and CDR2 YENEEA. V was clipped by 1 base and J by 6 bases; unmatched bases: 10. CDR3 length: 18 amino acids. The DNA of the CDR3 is TGTGCCAGCAGCTTAGTGGATAGCGGGGGGGCTCCCCCCGGGGAGCTGTTTTTT. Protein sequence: CASSLVDSGGAPPGELFF.

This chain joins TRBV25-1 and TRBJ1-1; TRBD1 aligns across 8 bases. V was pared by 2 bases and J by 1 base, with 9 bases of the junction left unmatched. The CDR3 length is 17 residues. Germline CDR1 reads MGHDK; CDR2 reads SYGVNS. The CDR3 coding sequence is TGTGCCAGCAGTGAAGGACAGGGTCAGGGGTCGAACACTGAAGCTTTCTTT. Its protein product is CASSEGQGQGSNTEAFF.

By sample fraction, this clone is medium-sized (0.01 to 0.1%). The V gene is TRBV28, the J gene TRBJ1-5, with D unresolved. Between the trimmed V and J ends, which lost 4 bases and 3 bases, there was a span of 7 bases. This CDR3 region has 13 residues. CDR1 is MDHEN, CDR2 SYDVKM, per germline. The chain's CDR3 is CASSYRINQPQHF. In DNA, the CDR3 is TGTGCCAGCAGTTACCGAATCAATCAGCCCCAGCATTTT.

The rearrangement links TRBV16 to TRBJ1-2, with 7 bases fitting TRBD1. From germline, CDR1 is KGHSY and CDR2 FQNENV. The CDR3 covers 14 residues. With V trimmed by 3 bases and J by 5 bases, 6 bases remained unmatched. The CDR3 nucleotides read TGTGCCAGCAGCCACAGACAGGGTGGTTATGGCTACACCTTC. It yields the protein CASSHRQGGYGYTF.

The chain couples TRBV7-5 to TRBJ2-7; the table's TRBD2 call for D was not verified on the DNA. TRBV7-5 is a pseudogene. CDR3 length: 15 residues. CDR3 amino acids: CASSPILAGDYEQYF. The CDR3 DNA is TGTGCCAGCAGCCCGATACTAGCGGGAGATTACGAGCAGTACTTC.

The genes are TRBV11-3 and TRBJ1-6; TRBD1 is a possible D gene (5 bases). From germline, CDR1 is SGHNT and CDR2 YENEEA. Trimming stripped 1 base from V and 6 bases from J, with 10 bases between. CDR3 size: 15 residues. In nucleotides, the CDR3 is TGTGCCAGCAGCTTAGGTTCTCAGGGTAATTCACCCCTCCACTTT. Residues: CASSLGSQGNSPLHF.